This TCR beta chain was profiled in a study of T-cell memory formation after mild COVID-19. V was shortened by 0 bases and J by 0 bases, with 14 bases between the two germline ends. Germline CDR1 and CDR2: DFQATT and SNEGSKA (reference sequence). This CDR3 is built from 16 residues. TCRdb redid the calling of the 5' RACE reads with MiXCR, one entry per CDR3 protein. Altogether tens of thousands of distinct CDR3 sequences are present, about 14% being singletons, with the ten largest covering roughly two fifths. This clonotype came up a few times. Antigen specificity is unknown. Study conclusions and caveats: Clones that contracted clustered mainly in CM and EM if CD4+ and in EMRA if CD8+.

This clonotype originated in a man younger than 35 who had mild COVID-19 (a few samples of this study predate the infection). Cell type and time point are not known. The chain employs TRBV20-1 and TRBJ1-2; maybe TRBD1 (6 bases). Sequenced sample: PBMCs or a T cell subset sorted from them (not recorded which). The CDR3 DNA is TGCAGTGCTAGAGATGGGCAGGGGATTACTAACTATGGCTACACCTTC. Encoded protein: CSARDGQGITNYGYTF.